This TCR beta chain was sequenced for a study of shared clonotypes between healthy human individuals. Study-level results: The sharing of about 5% of naive CD4 clonotypes was seen across a few donors. Against clonotypes common to all four donors, non-shared ones had lower generation probabilities.

Deep-level settings were used for running the assay. It was across several immunoSEQ plates that each subset's genomic DNA was evenly split. Profiled with immunoSEQ multiplex PCR; TCRdb holds only in-frame clones, not every one. The sample yields about 1.1 million clones, approximately 77% seen once. CDR3 size: 16 residues. Germline-derived CDR1 and CDR2 are MDHEN and SYDVKM. V was pared by 5 bases and J by 1 base, with 17 bases between. This clone was found once. Its antigen is not identified. V is TRBV28 and J is TRBJ1-1, with a weak D call TRBD1 (5 bases). The sequence was collected from a man aged 18 to 29 in good health. Some clones in this sample may be carry-over from other donors' samples. The sequenced sample was memory CD4+ T cells from PBMCs. Sample subset: CD45RA-negative fraction. The CDR3 region is CASSPLGDWRNTEAFF. The CDR3 coding sequence is TGTGCCAGCAGTCCCTTGGGGGACTGGCGGAACACTGAAGCTTTCTTT.